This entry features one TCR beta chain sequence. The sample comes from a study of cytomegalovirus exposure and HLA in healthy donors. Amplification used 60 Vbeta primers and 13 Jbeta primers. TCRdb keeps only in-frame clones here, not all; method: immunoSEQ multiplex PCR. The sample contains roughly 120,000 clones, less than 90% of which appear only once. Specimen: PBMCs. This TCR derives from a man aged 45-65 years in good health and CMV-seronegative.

CDR3 sequence (DNA): TGTGCCAGCAGTGAATTGGGGACAGGGCACTATGGCTACACCTTC. It is translated as CASSELGTGHYGYTF. This chain links TRBV6-1 with TRBJ1-2, with 9 bases that match TRBD1. The CDR3 contains 15 residues. Germline CDR1 reads MNHNS; CDR2 reads SASEGT. The junction had 4 bases not matched to a gene; V was cut back by 2 bases and J by 3 bases.